This T cell receptor (beta chain) was identified in a study of vaccination and CD4 T cells after COVID-19 (dated by TCRdb to the early 2020s). General notes on the study: The convalescent cohort included six males and four females, with two Hispanic individuals, seven Caucasians, two Asians and one multiracial person. Two doses of either the Pfizer-BioNTech BNT162b2 vaccine (n=8) or the Moderna mRNA-1273 vaccine (n=2) were administered to participants. Post-COVID blood samples from convalescent patients were collected a median of roughly 100 days after diagnosis, with a range of about 30 to 170 days. The time from the second vaccine dose to post-vaccine blood sampling had a median of roughly 79 days and ranged from 14 to 241 days. Overlapping spike peptide pools from SARS-CoV-2 and from the common cold coronaviruses HCoV-NL63, HCoV-OC43 and HCoV-229E were used as culture stimuli. Control cultures received a CEFX viral epitope pool as the positive control, an HIV-1 Nef peptide pool as the negative control, or no peptide. In some eleven COVID-19 convalescent patients and 4 infection-naive healthy vaccine recipients, researchers compared the spike-specific CD4+ TCR repertoire from before mRNA vaccination with the repertoire from after. An earlier paper using these donors assessed, at the TCR clonotype level, memory CD4+ T cell crossreactivity between SARS-CoV-2 and common cold coronavirus spike proteins.

There are 13 amino acids in the CDR3, from cysteine to phenylalanine inclusive. Of all the DNA, just the CDR3 is kept, 39 bases in frame from base 1. CDR1 and CDR2, looked up from the germline V gene (reference sequence), are DFQATT and SNEGSKA. The germline ends are 15 bases apart after V is trimmed by 5 bases and J by 5 bases. As regards this clonotype: This clone's antigen is unknown. Base qualities are missing; no much larger clone stands one base away.

The treatment or condition tag for this specimen amounts to: roughly 10-day PBMC culture with coronavirus spike peptide pools or control peptides (ViraFEST assay). CD4+ T cells from unexposed donors were collected before the COVID-19 pandemic (2011-2018). To expand antigen-specific T cells with peptide pools and then pick out the expanded clonotypes through TCR sequencing, the study relied on the ViraFEST assay. Each well held under 2.5 million PBMCs cultured in IMDM containing approximately 5% human AB serum and approximately 9.8 IU/ml IL-2, with roughly 10 ug/ml peptide pools added. Half of the culture medium was replaced with fresh IL-2-containing medium on days 3 and 7. CD4+ T cells were isolated after approximately 10 days of culture through negative selection using the EasySep CD4+ T cell isolation kit. As cell number allowed, CD4+ T cells from unexposed donors were tested for reactivity to SARS-CoV-2 S and N and to four common cold coronavirus spike pools. PBMCs were separated from whole blood using Ficoll-Paque Plus gradient centrifugation and then either used fresh or cryopreserved at -140C. In general, triplicate wells were set up for every culture condition. Leukapheresis product for the unexposed donors was purchased commercially.

To prepare the library, PCR was applied. TCR sequencing of DNA from cultured CD4+ T cells used the Oncomine TCR Beta short-read assay at the Johns Hopkins FTIC core. The QIAamp micro DNA kit was used to extract genomic DNA from the cultured CD4+ T cells. Oncomine TCR Beta libraries from cultured CD4+ T cells were pooled with unique dual indexes and sequenced on an Illumina iSeq 100. The paper's processing steps were these. Non-productive sequences were removed, and CDR3s not starting with C, not ending with F or W, or shorter than 7 amino acids were discarded. Antigen-specific clonotypes were identified with the MANAFEST web application by comparing peptide-stimulated wells with reference and other culture wells. To be called positive, a clone needed an FDR below 0.05, an odds ratio above 5, and a productive frequency above 0.1% in at least two of three replicate wells. A clonotype was classed as cross-reactive if the clonotype showed significant expansion both in SARS-CoV-2 spike wells and in at least one common cold coronavirus spike condition. Similarity between CDR3 sequences was evaluated in R version 3.6.1 using Levenshtein distances (stringdist) and unrooted phylogenetic trees (ape). TCRdb handled the public reads itself, with Q25 trimming in fastp and clone calling in MiXCR, and kept productive beta chains. Duplicate CDR3 protein sequences are folded into a single record with the most common DNA and genes. The authors' filters were not applied to this entry. This sample is represented by some 9,700 distinct CDR3 sequences; roughly 60% of them were singletons. The ten most abundant clones make up under 25% of the sample.

Study-wide conclusions, independent of this receptor: Of the vaccine-specific clones in convalescent patients, 304 of 307, or nearly all, reacted only to SARS-CoV-2 spike and did not cross-react with common cold coronaviruses. Among the post-vaccine SARS-CoV-2-reactive clones in convalescent patients, a median around 86% showed up only after vaccination, which suggests vaccine-specific priming. Only a relatively small number of convalescent patients were included in the study, and early timepoints following natural infection were not analyzed. Although the median number of SARS-CoV-2-reactive clonotypes went up from roughly 23 after infection to some 38 after vaccination, the increase was not significant.

This receptor chain uses TRBV20-1 and TRBJ2-5, with a weak D call of TRBD2 (7 bases match). The source of this sequence is a human donor in good health. The sample taken for sequencing was CD4+ T cells from blood, cultured in vitro. CDR3 region: CSAPEGGAETQYF. The DNA is as follows: TGCAGTGCTCCTGAAGGGGGGGCCGAGACCCAGTACTTC.